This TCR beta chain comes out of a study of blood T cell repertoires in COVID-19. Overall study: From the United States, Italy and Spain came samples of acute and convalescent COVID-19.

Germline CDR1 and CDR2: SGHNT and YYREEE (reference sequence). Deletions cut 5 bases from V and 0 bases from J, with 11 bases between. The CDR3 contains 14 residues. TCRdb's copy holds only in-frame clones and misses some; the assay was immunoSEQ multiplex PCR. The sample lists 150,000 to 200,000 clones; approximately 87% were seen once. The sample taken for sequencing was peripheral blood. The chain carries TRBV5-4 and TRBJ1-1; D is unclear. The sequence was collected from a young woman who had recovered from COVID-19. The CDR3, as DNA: TGTGCCAGCAGGGCCGACTCTATGAACACTGAAGCTTTCTTT. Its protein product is CASRADSMNTEAFF.